The rows below give T cell receptor beta chains drawn from one sample of a study of CD8+ T cells in alopecia areata. Assay used: immunoSEQ multiplex PCR; TCRdb lists only in-frame clones, some missing. Here the sample spans over 70,000 clones, about 71% being singletons. The sample here was CD8+ T cells sorted from blood, taken at week 24, from a patient treated with tofacitinib. Source of these receptors: a human donor with alopecia areata. Each CDR3 is given without its conserved first and last residue.

>TRBJ2-7|10|TRBV30
AWGPSSYEQY
>TRBJ2-5|12|TRBV27
ASSPLAAPETQY
>TRBJ1-2|12|TRBV18
ASSPPDRGYGYT
>TRBJ2-7|17|TRBV5-6
ASSCTTGTGCLLTYEQY
>TRBJ1-2|10|TRBV9
ASSPGLGGYT
>TRBJ1-2|13|TRBV28
ASSLFGTESNGYT
>TRBJ2-5|12|TRBV29-1
SVGRTSQTETQY
>TRBJ2-2|11|TRBV5-6
ASSLVAAGELF
>TRBJ2-1|12|TRBV30
AWSVMSSYNEQF
>TRBJ2-1|12|TRBV27
ASSSGLAYNEQF
>TRBJ1-4|14|TRBV5-1
ASSPTPGTGYEKLF
>TRBJ2-5|12|TRBV5-1
ASRLAGVQETQY
>TRBJ2-7|14|TRBV5-1
ASRWELAGVIDEQY
>TRBJ2-1|12|TRBV29-1
SVERTSGMDEQF
>TRBJ2-1|14|TRBV7-3
ASSPGTSGRWDEQF
>TRBJ2-6|13|TRBV7-9
ASSPPYSGANVLT
>TRBJ2-3|12|TRBV7-3
ASSLSSESDTQY
>TRBJ2-7|12|TRBV27
ASSLRGVNYEQY
>TRBJ1-2|13|TRBV19
ASTLHSQGALGYT
>TRBJ2-7|13|TRBV5-1
ASSLASEVHYEQY
>TRBJ2-7|13|TRBV19
ASSLGTSGHYEQY
>TRBJ2-7|11|TRBV2
ASNGGSSYEQY
>TRBJ1-1|14|TRBV28
ASSYGLKQGWTEAF
>TRBJ2-1|11|TRBV27
ASSLEGDGEQF